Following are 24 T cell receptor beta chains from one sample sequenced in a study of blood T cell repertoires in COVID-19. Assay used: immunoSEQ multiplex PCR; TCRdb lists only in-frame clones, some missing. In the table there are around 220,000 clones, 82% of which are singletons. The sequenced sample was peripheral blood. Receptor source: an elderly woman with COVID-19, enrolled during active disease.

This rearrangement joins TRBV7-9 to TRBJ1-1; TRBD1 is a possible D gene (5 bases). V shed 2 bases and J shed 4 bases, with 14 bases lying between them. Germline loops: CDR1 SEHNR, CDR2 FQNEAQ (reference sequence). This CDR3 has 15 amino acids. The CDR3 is CASSLRQGGTTEAFF. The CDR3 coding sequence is TGTGCCAGCAGCTTAAGGCAGGGAGGGACCACTGAAGCTTTCTTT.

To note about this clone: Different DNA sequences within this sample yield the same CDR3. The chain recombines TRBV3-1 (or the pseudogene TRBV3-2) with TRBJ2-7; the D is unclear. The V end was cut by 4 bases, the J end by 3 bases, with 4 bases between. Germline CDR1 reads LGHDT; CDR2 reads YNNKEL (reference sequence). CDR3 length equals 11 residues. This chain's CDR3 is CASSRGYEQYF. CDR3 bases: TGTGCCAGCAGCCGCGGCTACGAGCAGTACTTC.

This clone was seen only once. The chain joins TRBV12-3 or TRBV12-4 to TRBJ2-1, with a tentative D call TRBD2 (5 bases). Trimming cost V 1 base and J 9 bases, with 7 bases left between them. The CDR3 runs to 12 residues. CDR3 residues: CASSLVGLEQFF. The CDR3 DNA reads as TGTGCCAGCAGTTTAGTTGGACTTGAGCAGTTCTTC.

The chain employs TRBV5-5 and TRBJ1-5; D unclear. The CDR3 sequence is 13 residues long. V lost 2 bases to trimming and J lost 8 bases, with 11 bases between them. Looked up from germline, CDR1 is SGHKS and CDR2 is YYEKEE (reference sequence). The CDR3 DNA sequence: TGTGCCAGCAGCTTAACATTGGCGGAGCCCCAGCATTTT. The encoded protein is CASSLTLAEPQHF.

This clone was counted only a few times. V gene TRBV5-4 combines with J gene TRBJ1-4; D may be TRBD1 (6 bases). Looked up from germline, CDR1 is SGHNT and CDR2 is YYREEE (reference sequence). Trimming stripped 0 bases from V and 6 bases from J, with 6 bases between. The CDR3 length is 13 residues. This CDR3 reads CASSLDRDEKLFF. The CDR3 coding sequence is TGTGCCAGCAGCTTGGACAGGGATGAAAAACTGTTTTTT.

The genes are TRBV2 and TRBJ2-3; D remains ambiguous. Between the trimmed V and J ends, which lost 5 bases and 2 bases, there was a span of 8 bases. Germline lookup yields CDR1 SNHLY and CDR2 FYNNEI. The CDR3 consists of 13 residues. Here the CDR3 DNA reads TGTGCCAGCAGTCTCTTTAACACAGATACGCAGTATTTT. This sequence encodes CASSLFNTDTQYF. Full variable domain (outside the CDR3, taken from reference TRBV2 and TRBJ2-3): EPEVTQTPSHQVTQMGQEVILRCVPISNHLYFYWYRQILGQKVEFLVSFYNNEISEKSEIFDDQFSVERPDGSNFTLKIRSTKLEDSAMYFCASSLFNTDTQYFGPGTRLTVL.

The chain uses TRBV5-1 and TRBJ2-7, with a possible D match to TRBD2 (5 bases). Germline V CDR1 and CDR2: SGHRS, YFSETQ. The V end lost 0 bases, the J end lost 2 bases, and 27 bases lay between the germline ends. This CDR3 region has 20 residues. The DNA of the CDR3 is TGCGCCAGCAGCTTGGTGGCCTTACCCGCTGGAGGTGTGCTTACCTACGAGCAGTACTTC. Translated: CASSLVALPAGGVLTYEQYF.

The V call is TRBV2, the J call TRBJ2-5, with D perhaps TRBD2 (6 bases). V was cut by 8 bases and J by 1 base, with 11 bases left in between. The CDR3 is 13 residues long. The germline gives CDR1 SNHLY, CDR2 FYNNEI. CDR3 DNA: TGTGCCAGCGGTCGGGGGTCCCAAGAGACCCAGTACTTC. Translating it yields CASGRGSQETQYF.

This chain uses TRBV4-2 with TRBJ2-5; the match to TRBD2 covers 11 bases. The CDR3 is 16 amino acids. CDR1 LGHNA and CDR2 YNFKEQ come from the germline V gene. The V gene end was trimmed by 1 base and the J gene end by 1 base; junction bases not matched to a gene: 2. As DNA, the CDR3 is TGTGCCAGCAGCCAAGGGCTAGCGGGGGGCCAAGAGACCCAGTACTTC. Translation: CASSQGLAGGQETQYF.

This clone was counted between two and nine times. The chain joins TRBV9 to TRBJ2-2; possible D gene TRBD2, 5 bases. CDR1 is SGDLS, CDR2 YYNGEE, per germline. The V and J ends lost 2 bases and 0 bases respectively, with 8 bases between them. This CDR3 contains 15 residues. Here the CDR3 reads CASSVVDSNTGELFF. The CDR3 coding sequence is TGTGCCAGCAGCGTGGTGGACTCGAACACCGGGGAGCTGTTTTTT.

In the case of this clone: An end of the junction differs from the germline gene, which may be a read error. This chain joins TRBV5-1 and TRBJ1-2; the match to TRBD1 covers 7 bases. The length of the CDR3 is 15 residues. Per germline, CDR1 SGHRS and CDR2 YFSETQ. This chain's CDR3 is CASSLGPTGDTGYTF. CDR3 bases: TGCGCCAGCAGTTTGGGCCCTACAGGGGATACTGGCTACACCTTC.

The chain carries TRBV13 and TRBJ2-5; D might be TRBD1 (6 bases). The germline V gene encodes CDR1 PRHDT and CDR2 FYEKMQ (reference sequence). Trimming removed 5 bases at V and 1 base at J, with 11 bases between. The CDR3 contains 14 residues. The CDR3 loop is CASSNRELQETQYF. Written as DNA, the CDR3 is TGTGCCAGCAGCAACAGGGAGCTCCAAGAGACCCAGTACTTC.

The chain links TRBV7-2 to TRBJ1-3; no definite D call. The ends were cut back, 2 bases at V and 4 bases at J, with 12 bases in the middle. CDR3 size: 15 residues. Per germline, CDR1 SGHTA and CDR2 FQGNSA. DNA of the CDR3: TGTGCCAGCAGCTTAATGGGAGGTGGAGGAAACACCATATATTTT. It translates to CASSLMGGGGNTIYF.

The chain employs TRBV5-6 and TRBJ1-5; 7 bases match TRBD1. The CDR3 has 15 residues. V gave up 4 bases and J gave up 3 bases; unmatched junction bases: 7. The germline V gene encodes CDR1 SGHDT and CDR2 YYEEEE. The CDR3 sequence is CASSLTGAINQPQHF. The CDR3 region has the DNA TGTGCCAGCAGCCTTACAGGGGCTATCAATCAGCCCCAGCATTTT.

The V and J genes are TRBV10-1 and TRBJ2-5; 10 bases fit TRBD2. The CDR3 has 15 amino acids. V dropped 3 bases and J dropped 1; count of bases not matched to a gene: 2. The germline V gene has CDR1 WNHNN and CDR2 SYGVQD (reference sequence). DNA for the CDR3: TGCGCCAGCAGTGAACTAGCGGGGTCCCAAGAGACCCAGTACTTC. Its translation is CASSELAGSQETQYF.

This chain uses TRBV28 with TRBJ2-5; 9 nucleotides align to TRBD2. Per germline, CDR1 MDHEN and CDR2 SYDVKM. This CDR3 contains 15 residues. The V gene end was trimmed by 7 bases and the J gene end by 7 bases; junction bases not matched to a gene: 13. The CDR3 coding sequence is TGTGCCAGCACTCTCGGACTAGCGCATTTGGGGACCCAGTACTTC. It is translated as CASTLGLAHLGTQYF.

The CDR3 region is CASSRSTGGLSNEQFF. In DNA form, the CDR3 reads TGTGCCAGCAGCCGATCAACAGGGGGCCTCTCCAATGAGCAGTTCTTC. V and J are TRBV3-1 (or the pseudogene TRBV3-2) and TRBJ2-1; 9 nucleotides agree with TRBD1. CDR1 and CDR2 (germline): LGHDT, YNNKEL (reference sequence). The CDR3 loop spans 16 amino acids. The trim removed 4 bases at V and 6 bases at J, leaving 10 bases unmatched.

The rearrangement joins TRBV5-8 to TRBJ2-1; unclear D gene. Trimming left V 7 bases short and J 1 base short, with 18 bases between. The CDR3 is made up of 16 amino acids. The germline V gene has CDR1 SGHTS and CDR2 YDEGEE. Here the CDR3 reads CASASNRVWSYNEQFF. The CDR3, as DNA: TGTGCCAGCGCGTCAAATAGAGTGTGGTCCTACAATGAGCAGTTCTTC. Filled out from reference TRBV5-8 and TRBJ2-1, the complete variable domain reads EAGVTQSPTHLIKTRGQQATLRCSPISGHTSVYWYQQALGLGLQFLLWYDEGEERNRGNFPPRFSGRQFPNYSSELNVNALELEDSALYLCASASNRVWSYNEQFFGPGTRLTVL.

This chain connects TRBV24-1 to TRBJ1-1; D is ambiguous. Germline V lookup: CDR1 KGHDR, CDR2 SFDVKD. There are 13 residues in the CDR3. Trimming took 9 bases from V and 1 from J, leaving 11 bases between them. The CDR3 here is CATDKMKNTEAFF. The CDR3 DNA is TGTGCCACCGACAAGATGAAGAACACTGAAGCTTTCTTT.

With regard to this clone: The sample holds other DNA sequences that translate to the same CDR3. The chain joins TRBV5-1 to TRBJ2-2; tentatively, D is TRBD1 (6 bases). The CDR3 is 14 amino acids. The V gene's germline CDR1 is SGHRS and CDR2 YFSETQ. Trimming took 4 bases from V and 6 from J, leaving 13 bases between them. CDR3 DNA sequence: TGCGCCAGCAGCCTCATACAGGGCCCCGGGGAGCTGTTTTTT. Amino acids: CASSLIQGPGELFF.

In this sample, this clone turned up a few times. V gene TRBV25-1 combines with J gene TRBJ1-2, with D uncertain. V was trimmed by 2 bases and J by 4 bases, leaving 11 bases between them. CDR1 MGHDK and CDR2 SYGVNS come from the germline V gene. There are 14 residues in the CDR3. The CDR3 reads CASSEAGRVYGYTF. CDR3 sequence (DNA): TGTGCCAGCAGTGAAGCCGGGAGGGTCTATGGCTACACCTTC.

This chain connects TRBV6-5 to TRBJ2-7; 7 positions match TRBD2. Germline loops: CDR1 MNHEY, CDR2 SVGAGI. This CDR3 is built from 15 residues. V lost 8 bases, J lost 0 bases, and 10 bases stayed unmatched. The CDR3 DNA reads TGTGCCAGCGGAAAAGAGGGGAGGGCCTCCTACGAGCAGTACTTC. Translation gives CASGKEGRASYEQYF.

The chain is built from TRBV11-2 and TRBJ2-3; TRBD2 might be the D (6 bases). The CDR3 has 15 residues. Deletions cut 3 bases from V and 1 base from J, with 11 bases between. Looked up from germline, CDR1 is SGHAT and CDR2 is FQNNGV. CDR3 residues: CASSFTGTRTDTQYF. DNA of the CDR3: TGTGCCAGCAGCTTCACCGGGACTCGCACAGATACGCAGTATTTT.

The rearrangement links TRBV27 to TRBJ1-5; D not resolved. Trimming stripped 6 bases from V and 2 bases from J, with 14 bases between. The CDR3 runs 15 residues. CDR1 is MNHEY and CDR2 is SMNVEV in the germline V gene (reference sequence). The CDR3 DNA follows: TGTGCCAGCAGACGATCGACAATGGGCAATCAGCCCCAGCATTTT. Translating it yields CASRRSTMGNQPQHF.